This paragraph covers one T cell receptor (beta chain) sequence. What it binds is unknown. TCRdb's copy holds only in-frame clones and misses some; the assay was immunoSEQ multiplex PCR. This table holds tens of thousands of clones, roughly nine tenths found once. These data originate in a study of a mutant IDH1 vaccine in newly diagnosed glioma. Study background: Vaccines were begun 4-6 weeks after radiotherapy alone, or with temozolomide cycles. Previous care, which was radiotherapy, temozolomide, or both, most often involved both.

CDR3 length equals 13 residues. Trimming took 6 bases from V and 8 from J, leaving 16 bases between them. From germline, CDR1 is MNHNS and CDR2 SASEGT. Time point here: week 5, during vaccination. A single vaccine dose contained 300 ug of mutant IDH1 20-mer peptide, and topical imiquimod was used with it. The receptor comes from a man aged 45-65 years with glioma. Sequences were derived from PBMCs, sampled from a glioma patient whose treatment included an IDH1 peptide vaccine. V gene TRBV6-1 combines with J gene TRBJ1-2, with unresolved D. CDR3 sequence reads: CASREWEGGGYTF. DNA of the CDR3: TGTGCCAGCAGGGAGTGGGAGGGAGGCGGCTACACCTTC.